This T cell receptor beta chain stems from a study of Tregs in tolerant kidney transplant recipients. The protocol was immunoSEQ multiplex PCR, while the TCRdb copy is restricted to in-frame clones and leaves out a portion. The table shows fewer than 80,000 clones, with approximately 98% occurring only once. CDR3 length: 15 residues. The V and J ends lost 4 bases and 4 bases respectively, with 14 bases between them. Germline CDR1 and CDR2: SGHNT and YYREEE (reference sequence). The receptor was isolated from a human donor who received a combined kidney and bone marrow transplant. The starting material was CD4+ T cells from blood, obtained before the transplant. The chain carries TRBV5-4 and TRBJ1-4; the D gene is possibly TRBD1 (6 bases). DNA for the CDR3: TGTGCCAGCAGCCCTGGACAGACCTTTAATGAAAAACTGTTTTTT. It translates to CASSPGQTFNEKLFF.